The rows below give T cell receptor beta chains drawn from one sample of a study of cytomegalovirus exposure and HLA in healthy donors. Sequenced by immunoSEQ multiplex PCR; TCRdb stores in-frame clones only, minus some. The sample includes about 160,000 clones, 85% of them seen just once. Sequenced sample: PBMCs. These receptors were taken from a boy younger than 10 in good health and CMV-seronegative. CDR3s include the opening cysteine and the closing phenylalanine or tryptophan. D genes are given only for firm matches. The size entry is marked missing in some rows and otherwise reads once, few, many or a size class.

v_gene	d_gene	abundance	j_gene	CDR3nt	CDR3aa
TRBV5-4	TRBD2	NA	TRBJ2-2	TGTGCCAGCAGCCCGGGACTAGCGGGAGCGGCCGGGGAGCTGTTTTTT	CASSPGLAGAAGELFF
TRBV6-1	TRBD2	NA	TRBJ2-2	TGTGCCAGCAGTGAACTAGCGGGGACCGGGGAGCTGTTTTTT	CASSELAGTGELFF
TRBV6-5	TRBD1	few	TRBJ2-5	TGTGCCAGCAGTCCAAGGACAGGGGGCAGGGAGACCCAGTACTTC	CASSPRTGGRETQYF
TRBV5-6	TRBD1	few	TRBJ1-2	TGTGCCAGCAGCTTGTGGCAGGGGGCCTATGGCTACACCTTC	CASSLWQGAYGYTF
TRBV6-1	NA	NA	TRBJ1-5	TGTGCCAGCAGTGAAGCCGGGGGTAGCAATCAGCCCCAGCATTTT	CASSEAGGSNQPQHF
TRBV5-1	NA	NA	TRBJ2-3	TGCGCCAGCAGCTCAGGGGGGCAAAGCACAGATACGCAGTATTTT	CASSSGGQSTDTQYF
TRBV7-6	TRBD1	NA	TRBJ1-1	TGTGCCAGCAGCCGCTCCCCCGGGACAGCTGATGAAGCTTTCTTT	CASSRSPGTADEAFF
TRBV19	NA	once	TRBJ2-7	TGTGCCAGTAGCCGAGGGTCCGGGCCGACCTACGAGCAGTACTTC	CASSRGSGPTYEQYF
TRBV29-1	NA	NA	TRBJ2-5	TGCAGCGTTGATCGGGTCTCTACAGGGGAGACCCAGTACTTC	CSVDRVSTGETQYF
TRBV29-1	TRBD2	NA	TRBJ2-1	TGCAGCGTTGAAGCATTCCTAGCGGGAGGCGACAATGAGCAGTTCTTC	CSVEAFLAGGDNEQFF
TRBV4-1	NA	NA	TRBJ1-1	TGCGCCAGCAGCCAACCAGGGCTAAGGGGAGGAACAAAGAAGAACACTGAAGCTTTCTTT	CASSQPGLRGGTKKNTEAFF
TRBV7-3	NA	NA	TRBJ2-3	TGTGCCAGCAGCTTATTTTTGCGCGGGATAGATACGCAGTATTTT	CASSLFLRGIDTQYF